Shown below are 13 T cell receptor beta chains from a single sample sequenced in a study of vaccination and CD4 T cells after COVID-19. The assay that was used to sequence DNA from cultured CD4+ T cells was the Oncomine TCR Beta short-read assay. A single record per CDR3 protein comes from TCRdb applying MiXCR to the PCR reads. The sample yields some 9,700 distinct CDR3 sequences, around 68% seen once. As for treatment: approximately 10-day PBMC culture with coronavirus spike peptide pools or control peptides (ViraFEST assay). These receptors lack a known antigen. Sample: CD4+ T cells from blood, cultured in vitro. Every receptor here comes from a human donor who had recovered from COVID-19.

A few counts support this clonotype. The chain's CDR3 is CASKGTGGLNIQYF. The CDR3 DNA reads TGTGCCAGCAAAGGGACAGGGGGCTTGAACATTCAGTACTTC. This sequence joins TRBV6-1 and TRBJ2-4, with 12 bases fitting TRBD1. CDR1 and CDR2 (germline): MNHNS, SASEGT. This CDR3 contains 14 residues. Germline trimming cut 7 bases from V and 7 bases from J; bases unmatched to any gene: 5.

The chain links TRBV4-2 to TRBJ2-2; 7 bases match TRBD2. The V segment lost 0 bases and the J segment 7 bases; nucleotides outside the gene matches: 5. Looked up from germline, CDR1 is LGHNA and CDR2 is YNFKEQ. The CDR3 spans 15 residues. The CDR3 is CASSQEGGRSGELFF. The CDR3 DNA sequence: TGTGCCAGCAGCCAAGAAGGCGGGAGAAGCGGGGAGCTGTTTTTT.

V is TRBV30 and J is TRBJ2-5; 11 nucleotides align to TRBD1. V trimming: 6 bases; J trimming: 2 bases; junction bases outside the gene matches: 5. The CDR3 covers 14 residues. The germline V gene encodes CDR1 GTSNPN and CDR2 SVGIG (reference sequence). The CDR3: CACPGDRGQETQYF. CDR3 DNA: TGTGCCTGCCCGGGGGACAGGGGGCAAGAGACCCAGTACTTC.

DNA of the CDR3: TGTGCCAGTAGTATAGGATCCGGGGCTGATTCACCCCTCCACTTT. Its translation: CASSIGSGADSPLHF. The chain is built from TRBV19 and TRBJ1-6, with D tentatively TRBD1 (5 bases). The CDR3 runs 15 residues. The V gene's germline CDR1 is LNHDA and CDR2 SQIVND (reference sequence). V shed 1 base and J shed 8 bases, with 12 bases lying between them.

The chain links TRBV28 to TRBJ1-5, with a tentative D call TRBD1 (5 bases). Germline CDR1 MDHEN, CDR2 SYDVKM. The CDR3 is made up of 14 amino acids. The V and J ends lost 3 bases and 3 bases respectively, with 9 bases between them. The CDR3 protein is CASSLGLINQPQHF. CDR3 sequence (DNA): TGTGCCAGCAGTTTGGGGCTTATCAATCAGCCCCAGCATTTT.

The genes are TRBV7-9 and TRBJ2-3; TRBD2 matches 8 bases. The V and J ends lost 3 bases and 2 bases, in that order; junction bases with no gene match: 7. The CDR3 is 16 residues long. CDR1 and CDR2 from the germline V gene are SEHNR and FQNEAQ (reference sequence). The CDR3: CASSLGAGGNTDTQYF. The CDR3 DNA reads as TGTGCCAGCAGCTTGGGTGCGGGGGGCAACACAGATACGCAGTATTTT.

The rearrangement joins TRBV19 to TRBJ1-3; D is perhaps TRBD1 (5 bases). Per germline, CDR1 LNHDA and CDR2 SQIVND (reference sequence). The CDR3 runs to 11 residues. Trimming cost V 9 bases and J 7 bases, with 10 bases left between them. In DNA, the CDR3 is TGTGCCAGGGGGGGAGGGAACACCATATATTTT. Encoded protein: CARGGGNTIYF.

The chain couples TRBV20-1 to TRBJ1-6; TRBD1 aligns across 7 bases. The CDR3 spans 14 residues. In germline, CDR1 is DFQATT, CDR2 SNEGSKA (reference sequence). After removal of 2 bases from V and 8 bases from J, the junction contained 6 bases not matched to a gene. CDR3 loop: CSARTGTVDSPLHF. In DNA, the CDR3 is TGCAGTGCTAGAACCGGGACAGTCGATTCACCCCTCCACTTT.

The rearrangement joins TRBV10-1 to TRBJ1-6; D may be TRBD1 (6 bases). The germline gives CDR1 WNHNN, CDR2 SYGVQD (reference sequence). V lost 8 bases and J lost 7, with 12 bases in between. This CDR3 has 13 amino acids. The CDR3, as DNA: TGCGCCAGCCGGGACAACGGAAATTCACCCCTCCACTTT. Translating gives CASRDNGNSPLHF.

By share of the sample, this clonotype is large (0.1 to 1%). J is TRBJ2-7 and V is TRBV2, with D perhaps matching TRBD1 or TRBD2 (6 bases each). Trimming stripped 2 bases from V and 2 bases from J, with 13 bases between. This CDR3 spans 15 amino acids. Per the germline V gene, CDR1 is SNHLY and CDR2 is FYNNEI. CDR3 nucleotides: TGTGCCAGCAGTGAAAGGGGGGCAGGAGCCTACGAGCAGTACTTC. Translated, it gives CASSERGAGAYEQYF.

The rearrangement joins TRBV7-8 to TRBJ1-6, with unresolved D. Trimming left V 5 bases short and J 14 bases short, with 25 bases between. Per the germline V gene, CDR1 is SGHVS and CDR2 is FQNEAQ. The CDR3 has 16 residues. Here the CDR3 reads CASSLLYGGITPTLHF. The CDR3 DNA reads TGTGCCAGCAGCCTGCTATACGGTGGGATTACCCCGACCCTCCACTTT. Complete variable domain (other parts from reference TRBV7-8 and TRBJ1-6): GAGVSQSPRYKVAKRGQDVALRCDPISGHVSLFWYQQALGQGPEFLTYFQNEAQLDKSGLPSDRFFAERPEGSVSTLKIQRTQQEDSAVYLCASSLLYGGITPTLHFGNGTRLTVT.

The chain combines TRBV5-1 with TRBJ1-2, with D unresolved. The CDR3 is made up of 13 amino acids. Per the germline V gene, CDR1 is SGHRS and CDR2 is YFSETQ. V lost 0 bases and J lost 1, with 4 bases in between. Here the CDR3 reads CASSLAVNYGYTF. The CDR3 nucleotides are TGCGCCAGCAGCTTGGCAGTTAACTATGGCTACACCTTC. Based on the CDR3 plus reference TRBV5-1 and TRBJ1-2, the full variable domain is KAGVTQTPRYLIKTRGQQVTLSCSPISGHRSVSWYQQTPGQGLQFLFEYFSETQRNKGNFPGRFSGRQFSNSRSEMNVSTLELGDSALYLCASSLAVNYGYTFGSGTRLTVV.

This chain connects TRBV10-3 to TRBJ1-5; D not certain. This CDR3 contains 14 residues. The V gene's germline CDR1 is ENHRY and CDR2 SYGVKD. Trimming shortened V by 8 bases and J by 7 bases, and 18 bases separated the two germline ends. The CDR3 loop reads CAIGEGGVRQPQHF. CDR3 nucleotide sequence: TGTGCCATCGGAGAGGGCGGGGTTCGACAGCCCCAGCATTTT.